This T cell receptor beta chain was captured by sequencing in a study of cytomegalovirus exposure and HLA in healthy donors. Note on this clone: Its antigen remains unidentified.

Study results and limitations: Among the CMV-associated chains, three were confirmed in vitro as specific for CMV antigens.

This CDR3 is 15 amino acids long. Germline-derived CDR1 and CDR2 are SNHLY and FYNNEI. Trimming removed 6 bases from V and 4 bases from J, with 16 bases in between. Generated by immunoSEQ multiplex PCR, the TCRdb table keeps only in-frame clones and is missing some. In the table there are 120,000 or so clones, approximately 90% of which are singletons. The chain links TRBV2 to TRBJ1-3, with D possibly matching TRBD1 (6 bases). The TCR originated in a woman between 18 and 29 years old in good health and CMV-seronegative. Source material: PBMCs. The CDR3 loop is CASRAGTGSGNTIYF. The DNA for the CDR3 is TGTGCCAGCAGGGCTGGAACAGGGAGCGGAAACACCATATATTTT.